Below are 28 T cell receptor beta chains sequenced from a single sample in a study of shared clonotypes between healthy human individuals (dated by TCRdb to 2020 to 2022). The library came from the immunoSEQ multiplex PCR assay. TCRdb re-hosts the immuneACCESS table, in-frame sequences only. Its copies lack some clones; in the studies checked, an unresolved V gene accounts for under half of them, and the cause for the rest is not known. For this sample there are millions of clones; over 85% appear just once. The ten largest clones take up 0.1% to 0.15% of the sample. Sequencing was done on a sample of naive CD4+ T cells sorted from blood. The sample's cell subset or site label, in plain terms: CD45RA+ positively selected. Source of these receptors: a man aged 18 to 35 in good health.

V gene TRBV5-4 combines with J gene TRBJ2-7, with 8 bases identical to TRBD1. Germline lookup yields CDR1 SGHNT and CDR2 YYREEE (reference sequence). The junction had 5 bases not matched to a gene; V was cut back by 2 bases and J by 1 base. This CDR3 contains 15 residues. The CDR3 sequence is CASSFGQGRSYEQYF. The CDR3, as DNA: TGTGCCAGCAGCTTCGGACAGGGTCGATCCTACGAGCAGTACTTC.

The genes are TRBV6-5 and TRBJ1-2; D remains unclear. Per the germline V gene, CDR1 is MNHEY and CDR2 is SVGAGI. The CDR3 spans 13 residues. Trimming shortened V by 6 bases and J by 8 bases, and 16 bases separated the two germline ends. CDR3 sequence reads: CASSRVHGQGYTF. Here the CDR3 DNA reads TGTGCCAGCAGCCGAGTCCATGGTCAGGGCTACACCTTC.

The chain joins TRBV30 to TRBJ1-4, with 8 bases identical to TRBD1. The germline V gene has CDR1 GTSNPN and CDR2 SVGIG (reference sequence). V shed 0 bases and J 4 bases; nucleotides not matched to a gene: 10. The CDR3 has 17 amino acids. The CDR3 here is CAWSVSRTGTHNEKLFF. Here the CDR3 DNA reads TGTGCCTGGAGTGTATCCCGGACAGGGACTCATAATGAAAAACTGTTTTTT. Based on the CDR3 plus reference TRBV30 and TRBJ1-4, the full variable domain is SQTIHQWPATLVQPVGSPLSLECTVEGTSNPNLYWYRQAAGRGLQLLFYSVGIGQISSEVPQNLSASRPQDRQFILSSKKLLLSDSGFYLCAWSVSRTGTHNEKLFFGSGTQLSVL.

The table lists this clone with a count of one. This chain uses TRBV10-3 with TRBJ1-1; 8 bases line up with TRBD1. The length of the CDR3 is 16 residues. Germline CDR1 ENHRY, CDR2 SYGVKD. The V segment lost 1 base and the J segment 4 bases; nucleotides outside the gene matches: 8. The CDR3 region has the DNA TGTGCCATCAGTGAGTTTTGGACAGGGCGGACCACTGAAGCTTTCTTT. This translates into CAISEFWTGRTTEAFF.

The chain couples TRBV9 to TRBJ2-5; D perhaps matches TRBD2 (5 bases). Trimming pared 0 bases from V and 5 bases from J, leaving 17 bases between. Per germline, CDR1 SGDLS and CDR2 YYNGEE. CDR3 length: 16 residues. In nucleotides, the CDR3 is TGTGCCAGCAGCGTAGTGGCGGGTAACGGCGGGGAGACCCAGTACTTC. Translating it yields CASSVVAGNGGETQYF.

The V gene is TRBV7-3, the J gene TRBJ1-2; no clear D gene. With 2 bases removed from V and 2 bases from J, the gap between germline ends came to 12 bases. The CDR3 spans 15 residues. In germline, CDR1 is SGHTA, CDR2 FQGTGA. The chain's CDR3 is CASSLDSLGNYGYTF. CDR3 DNA: TGTGCCAGCAGCTTAGATAGTTTGGGGAACTATGGCTACACCTTC. Looking up the rest from reference TRBV7-3 and TRBJ1-2 gives the full variable domain: GAGVSQTPSNKVTEKGKYVELRCDPISGHTALYWYRQSLGQGPEFLIYFQGTGAADDSGLPNDRFFAVRPEGSVSTLKIQRTERGDSAVYLCASSLDSLGNYGYTFGSGTRLTVV.

The V gene is TRBV6-5, the J gene TRBJ2-5; D possibly corresponds to TRBD1 (6 bases). The CDR3 runs to 15 residues. Germline V gene lookup returns CDR1 MNHEY and CDR2 SVGAGI. With 0 bases removed from V and 3 bases from J, the gap between germline ends came to 11 bases. CDR3 region: CASSYSSGGKETQYF. CDR3 DNA: TGTGCCAGCAGTTACTCGAGTGGGGGCAAAGAGACCCAGTACTTC.

This clone was seen once. V gene TRBV4-1 combines with J gene TRBJ2-7; 7 positions match TRBD1. The J segment lost 2 bases and the V segment lost 5 bases, leaving 12 bases of the junction unmatched. The germline V gene encodes CDR1 MGHRA and CDR2 YSYEKL. The length of the CDR3 is 16 residues. As DNA, the CDR3 is TGCGCCAGCAGCGATCCCGCCCGGGACAGAACCTACGAGCAGTACTTC. Residues: CASSDPARDRTYEQYF.

The chain carries TRBV9 and TRBJ2-1, with a possible D match to TRBD2 (5 bases). V lost 0 bases and J lost 6, with 13 bases in between. Looked up from germline, CDR1 is SGDLS and CDR2 is YYNGEE. This CDR3 region has 15 residues. The CDR3 DNA follows: TGTGCCAGCAGCGTAGACATCAGCGGCGCCAATGAGCAGTTCTTC. It translates to CASSVDISGANEQFF.

The V call is TRBV7-6, the J call TRBJ2-2; D not resolved. V lost 4 bases, J lost 5 bases, and 8 bases lay in between. The length of the CDR3 is 13 residues. Looked up from germline, CDR1 is SGHVS and CDR2 is FNYEAQ. CDR3 residues: CASSSQTTGELFF. The CDR3 region has the DNA TGTGCCAGCAGCTCACAAACAACCGGGGAGCTGTTTTTT. Together with reference TRBV7-6 and TRBJ2-2, the CDR3 gives the full variable domain: GAGVSQSPRYKVTKRGQDVALRCDPISGHVSLYWYRQALGQGPEFLTYFNYEAQQDKSGLPNDRFSAERPEGSISTLTIQRTEQRDSAMYRCASSSQTTGELFFGEGSRLTVL.

The chain joins TRBV30 to TRBJ1-4; 10 bases match TRBD1. Germline V gene lookup returns CDR1 GTSNPN and CDR2 SVGIG (reference sequence). V shed 3 bases, J shed 8 bases, and the junction held 9 bases outside the gene matches. This CDR3 is built from 15 residues. Written as DNA, the CDR3 is TGTGCCTGGAGGGAGACAGGGGGCGCAGCGGAAAAACTGTTTTTT. Protein product: CAWRETGGAAEKLFF.

The chain has TRBV6-5 and TRBJ2-5, with 8 bases fitting TRBD2. Per the germline V gene, CDR1 is MNHEY and CDR2 is SVGAGI. V lost 5 bases and J lost 5; bases outside the gene matches: 7. This CDR3 has 14 residues. The CDR3 protein is CASSTGLARETQYF. The CDR3 nucleotides are TGTGCCAGCAGTACCGGACTAGCCAGGGAGACCCAGTACTTC.

The V call is TRBV11-2, the J call TRBJ2-5; 7 nucleotides match TRBD1. The germline V gene has CDR1 SGHAT and CDR2 FQNNGV. The J segment lost 5 bases and the V segment lost 5 bases, leaving 11 bases of the junction unmatched. This CDR3 has 15 residues. CDR3: CASSPGTAALETQYF. The CDR3 DNA is TGTGCCAGCAGCCCGGGGACAGCAGCTTTGGAGACCCAGTACTTC.

CDR3 region: CAWSRRGTNEKLFF. CDR3 DNA: TGTGCCTGGAGTAGACGTGGGACTAATGAAAAACTGTTTTTT. This chain connects TRBV30 to TRBJ1-4, with D unclear. Deletions cut 2 bases from V and 2 bases from J, with 9 bases between. The CDR3 loop spans 14 amino acids. The germline V gene encodes CDR1 GTSNPN and CDR2 SVGIG (reference sequence).

This clone was counted a single time. V usage is TRBV7-2 and J usage is TRBJ1-5; 7 bases line up with TRBD1. Per germline, CDR1 SGHTA and CDR2 FQGNSA. With V trimmed by 5 bases and J by 8 bases, 6 bases remained unmatched. This CDR3 is built from 13 residues. The CDR3 is CASSRGTGEPQHF. DNA of the CDR3: TGTGCCAGCAGCCGTGGTACAGGGGAGCCCCAGCATTTT.

The chain joins TRBV7-2 to TRBJ1-5; unclear D gene. Germline V CDR1 and CDR2: SGHTA, FQGNSA. CDR3 length: 14 amino acids. V lost 4 bases to trimming and J lost 5 bases, with 12 bases between them. CDR3 DNA: TGTGCCAGCAGCTCCCAAGCAAGGGATCAGCCCCAGCATTTT. Protein: CASSSQARDQPQHF.

On this clone: This specimen includes other DNA sequences encoding the same CDR3. This sequence joins TRBV18 and TRBJ2-7, with 7 bases identical to TRBD2. J lost 7 bases, V lost 0 bases, and 6 bases had no gene match. The CDR3 is 14 amino acids. Germline V gene sequence: CDR1 KGHSH, CDR2 LQKENI. In DNA form, the CDR3 reads TGTGCCAGCTCACCACCGTCTTCGGGGGGAGAGCAGTACTTC. Encoded protein: CASSPPSSGGEQYF.

The chain links TRBV7-9 to TRBJ2-5, with D possibly being TRBD1 or TRBD2 (5 bases each). The CDR3 has 17 amino acids. V was shortened by 5 bases and J by 4 bases, with 23 bases between the two germline ends. Germline V gene data show CDR1 as SEHNR and CDR2 as FQNEAQ (reference sequence). The CDR3 protein is CASSPIAGWGVAETQYF. CDR3 coding DNA: TGTGCCAGCAGCCCCATCGCAGGGTGGGGAGTAGCAGAGACCCAGTACTTC.

This chain uses TRBV6-1 with TRBJ1-1; D call uncertain. CDR1 and CDR2 from the germline V gene are MNHNS and SASEGT. The CDR3 is 15 residues long. The V gene lost 8 bases and the J gene lost 1 base, with 17 bases spanning the gap. The CDR3 here is CASGRSPSTNTEAFF. For the CDR3, the DNA is TGTGCCAGCGGCAGGAGTCCATCCACGAACACTGAAGCTTTCTTT.

The chain couples TRBV18 to TRBJ1-1; D might be TRBD1 (5 bases). Germline V gene lookup returns CDR1 KGHSH and CDR2 LQKENI. V lost 5 bases to trimming and J lost 1 base, with 11 bases between them. CDR3 length equals 14 residues. The CDR3, as DNA: TGTGCCAGCTCATTTGGGGCCCAGAACACTGAAGCTTTCTTT. Encoded protein: CASSFGAQNTEAFF.

The chain carries TRBV25-1 and TRBJ1-2; D is unresolved. Per germline, CDR1 MGHDK and CDR2 SYGVNS. Deletions cut 3 bases from V and 11 bases from J, with 16 bases between. The CDR3 is 13 residues long. CDR3 region: CASSEGTTARYTF. The CDR3 region has the DNA TGTGCCAGCAGTGAGGGTACCACAGCCCGATACACCTTC.

The rearrangement joins TRBV6-1 to TRBJ1-1; D possibly corresponds to TRBD1 (5 bases). Looked up from germline, CDR1 is MNHNS and CDR2 is SASEGT. Trimming removed 6 bases from V and 0 bases from J, with 14 bases in between. The CDR3 covers 15 residues. CDR3 in amino acids: CASRTVTGVNTEAFF. CDR3 nucleotides: TGTGCCAGCAGGACCGTCACAGGTGTGAACACTGAAGCTTTCTTT.

CDR3 bases: TGTGCCAGCAGTCGGACAGGGAGCGGCACAGATACGCAGTATTTT. Its translation is CASSRTGSGTDTQYF. The chain has TRBV28 and TRBJ2-3, with TRBD1 matching over 8 bases. V lost 5 bases to trimming and J lost 1 base; unmatched junction nucleotides: 5. This CDR3 has 15 amino acids. The germline gives CDR1 MDHEN, CDR2 SYDVKM.

The V call is TRBV2, the J call TRBJ2-6; no clear D. Trimming took off 2 bases at V and 0 bases at J, with 14 bases between the two ends. The CDR3 sequence is 18 residues long. Germline V gene lookup returns CDR1 SNHLY and CDR2 FYNNEI. In DNA form, the CDR3 reads TGTGCCAGCAGTGAATTGGGATTCCTTAGCTCTGGGGCCAACGTCCTGACTTTC. The encoded protein is CASSELGFLSSGANVLTF. Filled out from reference TRBV2 and TRBJ2-6, the complete variable domain reads EPEVTQTPSHQVTQMGQEVILRCVPISNHLYFYWYRQILGQKVEFLVSFYNNEISEKSEIFDDQFSVERPDGSNFTLKIRSTKLEDSAMYFCASSELGFLSSGANVLTFGAGSRLTVL.

The J gene is TRBJ1-6, the V gene TRBV9; D unresolved. This CDR3 spans 15 amino acids. Trimming stripped 0 bases from V and 7 bases from J, with 11 bases between. Germline V gene lookup returns CDR1 SGDLS and CDR2 YYNGEE. CDR3 in DNA: TGTGCCAGCAGCGTAGATGCTGGCTCAAATTCACCCCTCCACTTT. This codes for CASSVDAGSNSPLHF.

Notes on this clone: Other DNA sequences within the sample encode an identical CDR3. The rearrangement links TRBV11-2 to TRBJ2-1; TRBD2 agrees at 9 bases. V was pared by 6 bases and J by 4 bases, with 4 bases of the junction left unmatched. The CDR3 runs to 14 residues. From germline, CDR1 is SGHAT and CDR2 FQNNGV. In nucleotides, the CDR3 is TGTGCCAGCAGTCCGGGACTAGCTTACAATGAGCAGTTCTTC. Its translation is CASSPGLAYNEQFF.

This clone was seen a single time. The rearrangement uses TRBV19 and TRBJ2-5; D not resolved. Germline-derived CDR1 and CDR2 are LNHDA and SQIVND (reference sequence). Between the trimmed V and J ends, which lost 4 bases and 5 bases, there was a span of 14 bases. The CDR3 covers 14 residues. As DNA, the CDR3 is TGTGCCAGTAGTAGTACAGACCGCCGTGAGACCCAGTACTTC. Translated: CASSSTDRRETQYF.

This chain joins TRBV6-5 and TRBJ1-1, with D perhaps TRBD1 (6 bases). The CDR3 extends over 15 amino acids. Trimming took 5 bases from V and 2 from J, leaving 15 bases between them. CDR1 is MNHEY and CDR2 is SVGAGI in the germline V gene. CDR3 sequence (DNA): TGTGCCAGCAGTAGGGAGGCAGGGGCAAACACTGAAGCTTTCTTT. This encodes CASSREAGANTEAFF.